Below, 25 T cell receptor beta chains from the same sample are listed, as sequenced in a study of blood T cell repertoires in COVID-19. This table comes from immunoSEQ multiplex PCR, and its TCRdb copy is limited to in-frame clones, with some not included. The table lists a few hundred thousand clones, approximately 86% of them singletons. The specimen was peripheral blood. Receptors were obtained from a woman aged 60-75 years with COVID-19, enrolled during active disease.

The table lists this clone with a few counts. DNA for the CDR3: TGTGCCAGCAGCTTAGGGGGTAGCGTGAATGAGCAGTTCTTC. Its translation: CASSLGGSVNEQFF. The chain couples TRBV7-9 to TRBJ2-1, with D possibly TRBD2 on 5 matching bases. The CDR3 extends over 14 amino acids. The V and J ends lost 1 base and 7 bases respectively, with 11 bases between them. Germline lookup yields CDR1 SEHNR and CDR2 FQNEAQ (reference sequence). The full variable domain, its missing parts supplied by reference TRBV7-9 and TRBJ2-1, is DTGVSQNPRHKITKRGQNVTFRCDPISEHNRLYWYRQTLGQGPEFLTYFQNEAQLEKSRLLSDRFSAERPKGSFSTLEIQRTEQGDSAMYLCASSLGGSVNEQFFGPGTRLTVL.

This clone was counted only a few times. V usage is TRBV28 and J usage is TRBJ1-6, with D possibly TRBD1 on 6 matching bases. Looked up from germline, CDR1 is MDHEN and CDR2 is SYDVKM. V was clipped by 2 bases and J by 7 bases, with 12 bases between them. The CDR3 totals 15 residues. The CDR3 nucleotides read TGTGCCAGCAGTTTAAGACAGGCAGGCAATTCACCCCTCCACTTT. It yields the protein CASSLRQAGNSPLHF.

This clone has a handful of counts. In DNA form, the CDR3 reads TGTGCCATCAGTGAGTCGTCTGGCACAGATACGCAGTATTTT. It is translated as CAISESSGTDTQYF. The rearrangement uses TRBV10-3 and TRBJ2-3; no firm D call. CDR3 length: 14 amino acids. Per the germline V gene, CDR1 is ENHRY and CDR2 is SYGVKD. V shed 0 bases and J shed 1 base, with 5 bases lying between them.

Note on this clone: This specimen includes other DNA sequences encoding the same CDR3. J is TRBJ1-3 and V is TRBV15; D possibly corresponds to TRBD1 (6 bases). Trimming removed 0 bases at V and 2 bases at J, with 8 bases between. The CDR3 has 15 amino acids. Germline loops: CDR1 LNHNV, CDR2 YYDKDF (reference sequence). CDR3 nucleotide sequence: TGTGCCACCAGCAGAGATTGGACAGCTGGAAACACCATATATTTT. Translating it yields CATSRDWTAGNTIYF.

The chain carries TRBV6-5 and TRBJ2-2; 9 nucleotides line up with TRBD1. This CDR3 region has 15 residues. The ends lost 6 bases at V and 6 bases at J; junction bases unmatched: 8. Per germline, CDR1 MNHEY and CDR2 SVGAGI. CDR3 sequence (DNA): TGTGCCAGCAGAACTGGACAGGGGACGCCCGGGGAGCTGTTTTTT. Protein sequence: CASRTGQGTPGELFF.

The chain combines TRBV20-1 with TRBJ2-3; 9 bases agree with TRBD1. Trimming took 3 bases from V and 3 from J; bases not matched to a gene: 10. The germline V gene has CDR1 DFQATT and CDR2 SNEGSKA (reference sequence). The CDR3 length is 16 residues. The CDR3 loop is CSASLGQGTRTDTQYF. CDR3 bases: TGCAGTGCTAGTCTGGGACAGGGAACAAGGACAGATACGCAGTATTTT.

The rearrangement uses TRBV5-6 and TRBJ2-6; D is unclear. Germline lookup yields CDR1 SGHDT and CDR2 YYEEEE. Trimming pared 2 bases from V and 3 bases from J, leaving 3 bases between. CDR3 size: 13 residues. CDR3 amino acids: CASSFSGANVLTF. The DNA for the CDR3 is TGTGCCAGCAGCTTTAGTGGGGCCAACGTCCTGACTTTC. The full variable domain, completed using reference TRBV5-6 and TRBJ2-6, is DAGVTQSPTHLIKTRGQQVTLRCSPKSGHDTVSWYQQALGQGPQFIFQYYEEEERQRGNFPDRFSGHQFPNYSSELNVNALLLGDSALYLCASSFSGANVLTFGAGSRLTVL.

V is TRBV11-1 and J is TRBJ1-1, with TRBD1 as a possible D gene (5 bases). The CDR3 has 14 residues. Germline CDR1 reads SGHAT; CDR2 reads FQDESV (reference sequence). The germline V and J ends were trimmed by 5 bases and 8 bases, with 18 bases remaining between them. In nucleotides, the CDR3 is TGTGCCAGCAGCCGGACACACCTGGCTGAAGAAGCTTTCTTT. Encoded protein: CASSRTHLAEEAFF.

The chain is built from TRBV5-1 and TRBJ2-5, with 7 bases matching TRBD1. With V trimmed by 4 bases and J by 4 bases, 10 bases remained unmatched. The CDR3 runs 15 residues. Germline lookup yields CDR1 SGHRS and CDR2 YFSETQ. CDR3 amino acids: CASSMIPGQRETQYF. The CDR3 coding sequence is TGCGCCAGCAGCATGATACCGGGACAGAGAGAGACCCAGTACTTC.

This clone was counted between two and nine times. The chain recombines TRBV2 with TRBJ2-7; 9 bases line up with TRBD2. Germline assignment: CDR1 SNHLY and CDR2 FYNNEI. This CDR3 is 14 amino acids long. V shed 7 bases, J shed 2 bases, and the junction held 6 bases outside the gene matches. CDR3 loop: CASTSGTLPYEQYF. DNA for the CDR3: TGTGCCAGCACTAGCGGGACCCTCCCCTACGAGCAGTACTTC.

The chain joins TRBV29-1 to TRBJ2-1; no clear D. V lost 4 bases and J 0 bases, leaving 7 bases between the germline ends. Germline CDR1 SQVTM, CDR2 ANQGSEA. This CDR3 region has 13 residues. The CDR3 loop reads CSVAHPSYNEQFF. The CDR3 DNA reads TGCAGCGTTGCACATCCCTCCTACAATGAGCAGTTCTTC.

This rearrangement joins TRBV15 to TRBJ2-7; possible D gene TRBD2, 6 bases. The V gene lost 0 bases and the J gene lost 5 bases, with 8 bases spanning the gap. Germline loops: CDR1 LNHNV, CDR2 YYDKDF (reference sequence). CDR3 length: 13 residues. The CDR3 nucleotides are TGTGCCACCAGCAGAGATGGGGGGAACGAGCAGTACTTC. Its translation: CATSRDGGNEQYF.

This chain connects TRBV27 to TRBJ1-5, with D unresolved. Germline CDR1 is MNHEY and CDR2 is SMNVEV (reference sequence). V lost 3 bases and J 2 bases, leaving 8 bases between the germline ends. The CDR3 covers 14 residues. Written as DNA, the CDR3 is TGTGCCAGCAGTTTTGGTGGGCGCAATCAGCCCCAGCATTTT. Amino acid sequence: CASSFGGRNQPQHF.

V is TRBV19 and J is TRBJ1-5; D perhaps matches TRBD1 (6 bases). The V gene lost 3 bases and the J gene lost 4 bases, with 13 bases spanning the gap. Germline V gene lookup returns CDR1 LNHDA and CDR2 SQIVND (reference sequence). The CDR3 loop spans 15 amino acids. In DNA, the CDR3 is TGTGCCAGTAGTATTCAGGGGTTAGAGAATCAGCCCCAGCATTTT. This codes for CASSIQGLENQPQHF.

The genes are TRBV7-9 and TRBJ2-1; 12 bases are shared with TRBD2. The germline gives CDR1 SEHNR, CDR2 FQNEAQ (reference sequence). This CDR3 is 15 amino acids long. The V segment lost 5 bases and the J segment 7 bases; nucleotides outside the gene matches: 6. Here the CDR3 DNA reads TGTGCCAGCAGCCGACTAGCGGGAGATATGAATGAGCAGTTCTTC. Its protein product is CASSRLAGDMNEQFF.

The rearrangement uses TRBV19 and TRBJ2-5; 9 bases line up with TRBD1. This CDR3 has 15 residues. Germline loops: CDR1 LNHDA, CDR2 SQIVND (reference sequence). With V trimmed by 5 bases and J by 3 bases, 7 bases remained unmatched. The CDR3 sequence: CASSHTGTGKETQYF. In DNA, the CDR3 is TGTGCCAGTAGTCACACCGGGACAGGGAAAGAGACCCAGTACTTC.

The chain has TRBV27 and TRBJ1-4; 8 bases agree with TRBD1. CDR3 length: 15 amino acids. CDR1 is MNHEY and CDR2 is SMNVEV in the germline V gene (reference sequence). Germline trimming cut 5 bases from V and 6 bases from J; bases unmatched to any gene: 8. The CDR3 nucleotides are TGTGCCAGCAGTCACCAGGGGGCATCGGATGAAAAACTGTTTTTT. Encoded protein: CASSHQGASDEKLFF.

The count of this clone is one. V is TRBV10-3 and J is TRBJ2-2; 10 positions agree with TRBD2. The ends lost 11 bases at V and 5 bases at J; junction bases unmatched: 17. The CDR3 has 17 amino acids. CDR1 is ENHRY, CDR2 SYGVKD, per germline. The CDR3 coding sequence is TGTGCCGCCGCTGGGGTAGCGGGAGGTTCGGGGACCGGGGAGCTGTTTTTT. The encoded protein is CAAAGVAGGSGTGELFF.

CDR3 bases: TGCGCCAGCTCGGGGGAGGGGGATTACAATGAGCAGTTCTTC. It encodes CASSGEGDYNEQFF. V and J are TRBV4-1 and TRBJ2-1; perhaps TRBD2 as D (7 bases). The V end lost 8 bases, the J end lost 4 bases, and 15 bases lay between the germline ends. The V gene's germline CDR1 is MGHRA and CDR2 YSYEKL. There are 14 residues in the CDR3.

Only a few counts were recorded for this clone. J is TRBJ2-1 and V is TRBV20-1; the match to TRBD2 covers 7 bases. The length of the CDR3 is 11 residues. V shed 2 bases, J shed 14 bases, and the junction held 6 bases outside the gene matches. Germline CDR1 and CDR2: DFQATT and SNEGSKA (reference sequence). CDR3 sequence reads: CSARLAVQEFF. Written as DNA, the CDR3 is TGCAGTGCTAGACTAGCGGTTCAAGAGTTCTTC.

V and J are TRBV27 and TRBJ1-1; D is possibly TRBD1 (5 bases). This CDR3 is 12 amino acids long. Trimming pared 6 bases from V and 5 bases from J, leaving 10 bases between. CDR1 and CDR2 from the germline V gene are MNHEY and SMNVEV (reference sequence). CDR3 protein: CASSRGGTEAFF. CDR3 coding DNA: TGTGCCAGCAGCCGGGGGGGGACTGAAGCTTTCTTT.

The genes are TRBV4-1 and TRBJ2-7, with TRBD2 matching over 7 bases. Germline values: CDR1 MGHRA, CDR2 YSYEKL. CDR3 length: 14 amino acids. V dropped 1 base and J dropped 3; count of bases not matched to a gene: 3. The chain's CDR3 is CASSQVGLGYEQYF. CDR3 DNA: TGCGCCAGCAGCCAAGTTGGACTAGGCTACGAGCAGTACTTC.

The V and J genes are TRBV30 and TRBJ1-2; D uncertain. Germline V gene data show CDR1 as GTSNPN and CDR2 as SVGIG (reference sequence). Between the trimmed V and J ends, which lost 1 base and 7 bases, there was a span of 22 bases. The CDR3 runs to 16 residues. The CDR3 sequence: CAWSAYRWGVGRGYTF. The DNA for the CDR3 is TGTGCCTGGAGTGCGTACCGGTGGGGAGTGGGTCGTGGCTACACCTTC.

The V call is TRBV7-2, the J call TRBJ2-2; a weak D match, TRBD1 (6 bases). Germline CDR1 reads SGHTA; CDR2 reads FQGNSA. With 3 bases removed from V and 4 bases from J, the gap between germline ends came to 12 bases. The CDR3 extends over 15 amino acids. In DNA form, the CDR3 reads TGTGCCAGCAGCTTGATAAACAGGGTCACCGGGGAGCTGTTTTTT. It is translated as CASSLINRVTGELFF.

The chain couples TRBV19 to TRBJ2-3; D gene unclear. Per the germline V gene, CDR1 is LNHDA and CDR2 is SQIVND (reference sequence). The CDR3 contains 15 residues. The V and J ends lost 0 bases and 3 bases respectively, with 10 bases between them. DNA for the CDR3: TGTGCCAGTAGTATAGATCCCTACGGTACAGATACGCAGTATTTT. Amino acids: CASSIDPYGTDTQYF. Full variable domain (rest looked up from reference TRBV19 and TRBJ2-3): DGGITQSPKYLFRKEGQNVTLSCEQNLNHDAMYWYRQDPGQGLRLIYYSQIVNDFQKGDIAEGYSVSREKKESFPLTVTSAQKNPTAFYLCASSIDPYGTDTQYFGPGTRLTVL.